The entry below gives a single T cell receptor beta chain sequence along with its context. The antigen it binds to is not known. No much larger clonotype is one base removed from it; base qualities were not supplied. The CDR3 has 16 amino acids, counting the end cysteine and phenylalanine. Only the CDR3 part of the read is kept: 48 bases, read in frame from the first base. Deletion took 4 bases off V and 3 bases off J, with a span of 18 bases between the germline ends. CDR1 and CDR2 are drawn from the germline V gene: SGDLS, YYNGEE. This sample was taken from a study of cytomegalovirus exposure and HLA in healthy donors (dated by TCRdb to between 2016 and 2019). About the full investigation: An earlier analysis of several hundred of the donors reported about 290 Gb of sequence data and some 120 million unique TCR beta sequences from 150 million to 200 million T cells. The study aimed to test whether cataloging public T cell receptors could reveal signatures of past pathogen exposure. The number of donors typed differed by locus, with about 629-630 for A, B, C, DRB1 and DQB1, around 500 for DQA1, 606 for DPA1, and about 450 for DPB1. Roughly 5 DR-DQ haplotypes were handled as single units for association and clustering because linkage in the cohort was strong. An early release that covered 640 HLA-typed donors contained 300 to 350 gigabases of sequencing data and some 87 million unique TCR sequences. To predict cytomegalovirus infection status, the study brought together high-throughput TCR immunosequencing, statistical association of individual TCRs with disease status, and machine learning. In a later analysis, previously published TCR beta repertoires from 500 to 750 donors were re-analyzed and high-resolution HLA genotyping was added so that TCR occurrence patterns could be studied. Every repertoire in the discovery cohort had been generated on one and the same sequencing platform. Among about 400 genotyped donors of the cohort, an average of roughly 230,000 unique TCR beta nucleotide sequences was sequenced per donor, of which 15% to 20% were non-productive. Using immunosequencing, the study profiled T cell repertoires from fewer than 850 subjects and related those repertoires to cytomegalovirus serostatus. To decide whether each TCR beta V gene segment behaved as functional or pseudogenic, an earlier analysis of nearly 600 of the donors relied on high-throughput TCR beta sequencing. Of the roughly 400 genotyped donors, 81% were placed in the genetic ancestry cluster associated with self-reported Caucasian donors. Along with the roughly 670-subject first cohort, a separate validation cohort of approximately 110 different subjects was used. Donor age, sex, ethnicity and CMV serostatus were compiled together with the repertoire data. A later genetic analysis used genome-wide SNP genotypes for about three fifths of the 666 donors, treating that subset as a discovery cohort. In the later analysis, no new phenotypic data were used to find candidate immune exposures; instead, reliance was placed on TCR beta sequences and their occurrence across donors. HLA typing included class I and class II loci at four-digit resolution.

The cohort consisted of 600 to 700 healthy bone marrow donors. At the time of sampling, every cohort member was nominally healthy, though immune exposures that went unrecorded were likely present. The donor tested CMV seropositive, placing the donor among the 289 seropositive members of the cohort. A peripheral blood sample was provided by each donor, and peripheral blood mononuclear cells were used for TCR beta sequencing. The Qiagen DNeasy Blood Extraction Kit was used to extract genomic DNA from the blood cell samples. The library was prepared using the immunoSEQ multiplex PCR assay. A mixture of 60 forward primers for TCR Vbeta segments and 13 reverse primers for TCR Jbeta segments was used in the multiplex PCR. The CDR3 region of rearranged TCR beta genes was amplified from genomic DNA with a multiplex PCR assay. The Illumina HiSeq System was used to sequence the amplified TCR beta libraries as 87-base-pair reads. In the source study's methods: Across the 500 to 750 repertoires, a later analysis counted some 81 million unique TCR beta chains, 8.5 million to 12 million of which were shared by at least two donors. Raw reads were error-corrected and collapsed into unique sequences by a nearest-neighbor algorithm in which closely related sequences were merged to remove PCR and sequencing errors. V, D and J gene segments were assigned by aligning CDR3 sequences to IMGT reference sequences. For a sequence to be retained, a match of at least six nucleotides to both a V gene segment and a J gene segment was required. Rearrangements were classified as productive when the CDR3 lacked stop codons and remained in frame with V and J, and all other rearrangements were classified as non-productive. CDR3 was defined according to IMGT convention as the region running from the second conserved V-encoded cysteine to the conserved J-encoded phenylalanine. The earlier analysis of 587 of the donors excluded any sequence lacking an unambiguous match to a single V gene segment. An earlier analysis of some 610 of the donors called V segments functional above 56.7% productive rearrangements and segregating when the between-donor standard deviation exceeded 5%. To diagnose cytomegalovirus status from the catalog of TCR beta chain sequences, a statistical classification framework was built. V and J gene assignment, in a later analysis, came from comparing TCR nucleotide sequences with IMGT/GENE-DB human TR gene sequences. In a later analysis, CDR3 sequences and most-parsimonious VDJ recombination scenarios were assigned using the TCRdist pipeline. In a later analysis, every TCR beta chain was defined by the combination of its CDR3 amino acid sequence and its V-gene family, and reads without a unique V-gene family were dropped. A later analysis removed 550 to 700 highly shared, low-generation-probability nucleotide sequences to deal with suspected cross-contamination and a sequencing artifact. A later analysis calculated a clonal expansion index for each public chain from normalized within-repertoire ranks of inferred template counts. A later analysis computed generation probabilities with a VDJ recombination model fitted to out-of-frame rearrangements, and checked the results against IGoR. Hypergeometric tests were used in a later analysis to score TCR-TCR, TCR-HLA and TCR-CMV co-occurrence, with a repertoire-size bias correction applied to the TCR pairs. In a later analysis, false discovery rates were estimated by permuting HLA or CMV assignments 20 times. In a later analysis, co-occurring TCRs were grouped with DBSCAN, and TCRdist sequence similarity was added when clustering was performed within HLA-allele-positive subsets. For co-occurrence clustering, repertoires with fewer than 30,000 or more than 120,000 public chains were excluded, along with five repertoires with anomalous nucleotide sharing. TCRdb retrieved this table from immuneACCESS and kept in-frame rearrangements only. Not all clones are present; in checked studies, unresolved V genes account for under half, and no reason is known for the remainder. For V, J and clone size, that table is used; D and trimming come from the DNA. The sample has roughly 140,000 clones on record, about 82% of them singletons. 3.5% to 5.5% of the sample is in the top ten clones.

Broad study findings and their caveats: In a later analysis, TCR association rates were found to vary across HLA loci, with the most associated TCRs seen for DRB1 alleles and the fewest for HLA-C alleles. A later analysis associated 17,000 or so TCR beta sequences with specific HLA alleles at a false discovery rate of 0.05. When HLA alleles, especially DR and DQ, strongly co-occurred, TCR associations were difficult to assign to individual alleles. In a later genetic analysis, a missense DCLRE1C variant was associated with V-gene and J-gene trimming of TCR beta chains, and the association was replicated in an independent cohort. Over 15 rarely observed V segments, including chromosome 9 orphons, were excluded from the earlier analysis of about 600 of the donors because counts were too low. Most CMV-associated TCR beta chains appeared to be HLA-restricted in a later analysis, and the HLA associations seemed to be driven largely by CMV exposure. In both the original and validation cohorts, the classifier was reported to diagnose cytomegalovirus status with high specificity and sensitivity. In a later analysis, HLA-associated TCR beta chains were found to be more clonally expanded and to have lower generation probabilities than equally common non-associated chains. In vitro tests confirmed that a few of the cytomegalovirus-associated TCR beta chains recognize cytomegalovirus antigens. A further reported finding was that TCR beta sequences accurately predicted the HLA-A and HLA-B alleles for most subjects in the first cohort. Linkage disequilibrium might explain the correlated functional status among segregating V segments, but an unknown experimental factor could not be excluded. Because some donors lacked HLA typing at each locus, the association tests relied only on the typed subset. An earlier analysis of approximately 500 of the donors showed that most TCR beta V segments appeared in productive rearrangements either about 87% or about 30% of the time, which broadly matched IMGT annotations. The authors suggested that the approach could potentially be generalized to other disease states and immunological phenotypes. The 87-base-pair reads could not distinguish some IMGT-functional V segments, including TRBV6-2 and TRBV6-3, so those segments were excluded. The only immune exposure information available for the cohort was CMV serostatus. Most TCR sequences were observed very rarely across donors, whereas some public TCRs were present in many individuals. A later genetic analysis reported fewer N-insertions in productive TCRs among donors in an Asian-associated ancestry cluster than the roughly 620-donor mean. This cohort had only TCR beta chains sequenced, and the lack of alpha or paired-chain data limited which features could be detected. The presence/absence analyses assumed that sequencing depth was roughly uniform across donors, and that assumption may not be true. A cluster of highly shared sequence variants was judged likely to be a technical artifact of the sequencing pipeline. A total of some 180 TCR beta chains were listed by the study as associated with cytomegalovirus. A later analysis reported that several top co-occurrence clusters appeared linked to parvovirus B19, influenza, CMV and Epstein-Barr virus.

The chain employs TRBV9 and TRBJ2-3; TRBD1 is perhaps the D gene, given 6 matching bases. The material sequenced was PBMCs. This receptor was obtained from a woman aged 40 to 49 in good health and CMV-seropositive. The CDR3 loop reads CASSLLGTLDTDTQYF. In nucleotide form, the sequence is TGTGCCAGCAGCCTCCTGGGGACACTCGATACAGATACGCAGTATTTT.